This is a list of T cell receptor beta chains from one sample in a study of blood T cell repertoires in COVID-19. Assay: immunoSEQ multiplex PCR; the TCRdb copy retains only in-frame clones and omits some. The sample yields more than 300,000 clones, 80% to 90% seen once. Sequenced sample: peripheral blood. These receptors all stem from a woman aged 25 to 39 with COVID-19, enrolled during active disease. Both conserved end residues are part of each CDR3. Each record gives: J gene, D gene, clone size, V gene, CDR3 DNA, CDR3 protein. D genes are given only for firm matches. Some rows have no size entry. The others give once, few or many, or a class for an expanded clone.

TRBJ2-3,-,-,TRBV19,TGTGCCAGTAGTTTCGGGGTTTCTAGCACAGATACGCAGTATTTT,CASSFGVSSTDTQYF
TRBJ2-4,-,-,TRBV7-9,TGTGCCAGCAGTTCGACTGATCTAGCCAAAAACATTCAGTACTTC,CASSSTDLAKNIQYF
TRBJ2-3,TRBD2,-,TRBV2,TGTGCCAGCATCGGGGCTAGCGGGAGAGCGACAGATACGCAGTATTTT,CASIGASGRATDTQYF
TRBJ1-2,-,-,TRBV7-2,TGTGCCAGCAGCTCACTTGGGGCCGGCTATGGCTACACCTTC,CASSSLGAGYGYTF
TRBJ1-2,TRBD1,-,TRBV4-1,TGCGCCAGCAGCCAAAGACAGGGGGACTATGGCTACACCTTC,CASSQRQGDYGYTF
TRBJ2-2,TRBD1,few,TRBV5-1,TGCGCCAGCAGCCGTAGATCCCGGGACAGGGGAGGCGGGGAGCTGTTTTTT,CASSRRSRDRGGGELFF
TRBJ2-7,TRBD1,once,TRBV9,TGTGCCAGCAGCGCAGGGACAGCCTTCTCCTACGAGCAGTACTTC,CASSAGTAFSYEQYF
TRBJ1-2,-,-,TRBV5-6,TGTGCCAGCAGCTTGGGGCAGCGCCACACCTTC,CASSLGQRHTF
TRBJ1-5,-,-,TRBV7-9,TGTGCCAGCAGCTTCGGCAGGCAGAATCAGCCCCAGCATTTT,CASSFGRQNQPQHF
TRBJ2-3,-,-,TRBV10-1,TGCGCCAGCAGTGACATGGATACGCAGTATTTT,CASSDMDTQYF
TRBJ2-7,TRBD1,-,TRBV6-2/TRBV6-3,TGTGCCAGCAGTGATTCCGGGACAGGGAGGTACGAGCAGTACTTC,CASSDSGTGRYEQYF
TRBJ2-7,-,-,TRBV4-1,TGCGCCAGCAGCCAAGAACCCCTAGGTGGCGAGCAGTACTTC,CASSQEPLGGEQYF
TRBJ2-3,-,-,TRBV18,TGTGCCAGCTCACCGCAGGCTGGGACAGATACGCAGTATTTT,CASSPQAGTDTQYF
TRBJ1-2,-,-,TRBV14,TGTGCCAGCAGCCAGAAAGCCCCAGGGCACCGTCTAAGAACCTTC,CASSQKAPGHRLRTF
TRBJ2-1,TRBD2,-,TRBV24-1,TGTGCCACCAGTGACCATCTAGCGGGAGGGCCCTCTGAGCAGTTCTTC,CATSDHLAGGPSEQFF
TRBJ2-2,TRBD2,-,TRBV6-4,TGTGCCGGCAAGACGGGGGGGAACACCGGGGAGCTGTTTTTT,CAGKTGGNTGELFF
TRBJ1-6,-,-,TRBV11-2,TGTGCCAGCAGCACCCGAGCGGGTAGTTCACCCCTCCACTTT,CASSTRAGSSPLHF
TRBJ2-7,TRBD1,-,TRBV2,TGTGCCAGCAACTATCCGGGACAGACCTCCTACGAGCAGTACTTC,CASNYPGQTSYEQYF
TRBJ2-7,TRBD1,-,TRBV5-5,TGTGCCAGCAGCTTGGCTGGGACAGGGGCCTACGAGCAGTACTTC,CASSLAGTGAYEQYF
TRBJ2-1,-,-,TRBV9,TGTGCCAGCAGCCCCATCGCGGAAACCATCTACAATGAGCAGTTCTTC,CASSPIAETIYNEQFF
TRBJ2-7,TRBD2,-,TRBV30,TGTGCCTGTGGCCAGAGGTGGGAGGGCCTTCGCGAGCAGTACTTC,CACGQRWEGLREQYF
TRBJ2-1,TRBD1,-,TRBV28,TGTGCCAGCAGTTCATTCACCACAGGGGGTCATGAGCAGTTCTTC,CASSSFTTGGHEQFF
TRBJ2-7,-,-,TRBV3-1/TRBV3-2,TGTGCCAGCAGCCAAGTGACTGACTACGAGCAGTACTTC,CASSQVTDYEQYF
TRBJ2-3,-,-,TRBV28,TGTGCCAGCAGTTTGGAGGGTTTGGCCACAGATACGCAGTATTTT,CASSLEGLATDTQYF
TRBJ1-1,-,-,TRBV7-2,TGTGCCAGCAGCTGGGCGGGGGGCCATAACACTGAAGCTTTCTTT,CASSWAGGHNTEAFF
TRBJ2-3,-,once,TRBV11-2,TGTGCCAGCAGCTTCAGGACTACCACAGATACGCAGTATTTT,CASSFRTTTDTQYF
TRBJ2-7,TRBD2,once,TRBV27,TGTGCCAGCAGTTTAGGGGGGGACCCAACCTACGAGCAGTACTTC,CASSLGGDPTYEQYF
TRBJ1-6,-,-,TRBV18,TGTGCCAGCTCTTCAGCCAGGGTTGAAAATTCACCCCTCCACTTT,CASSSARVENSPLHF
TRBJ1-5,-,-,TRBV10-2,TGCGCCAGCGGGGGGGTGAGGAATCAGCCCCAGCATTTT,CASGGVRNQPQHF
TRBJ2-3,TRBD1,-,TRBV12-3/TRBV12-4,TGTGCCAGCAGCACAGGGGGGACGGATACGCAGTATTTT,CASSTGGTDTQYF
TRBJ2-3,TRBD1,once,TRBV29-1,TGCAGCGTCCCACCCGGGACAGGGGGCGCAGATACGCAGTATTTT,CSVPPGTGGADTQYF
TRBJ2-1,TRBD2,-,TRBV5-4,TGTGCCAGCAGCAAGGGACTAGCGGGGGGTTTAGATGAGCAGTTCTTC,CASSKGLAGGLDEQFF
TRBJ2-1,TRBD2,-,TRBV4-2,TGTGCCAGCAGCCAAGGACCCCTAGCGGGAGCTTCCCCTGGCTACAATGAGCAGTTCTTC,CASSQGPLAGASPGYNEQFF
TRBJ1-5,-,-,TRBV5-5,TGTGCCAGCAGCTTGGTTCCCTGGGCCAATCAGCCCCAGCATTTT,CASSLVPWANQPQHF
TRBJ1-2,TRBD1,-,TRBV28,TGTGCCAGCAGTCCGACAGGGGGCGGCTATGGCTACACCTTC,CASSPTGGGYGYTF
TRBJ1-5,-,-,TRBV6-5,TGTGCCAGCAGCTCAGGGATTAGCAATCAGCCCCAGCATTTT,CASSSGISNQPQHF
TRBJ2-5,-,-,TRBV5-1,TGCGCCAGCAGCTTGGAGACTAAGGCCCAGTACTTC,CASSLETKAQYF
TRBJ2-7,TRBD2,once,TRBV3-1/TRBV3-2,TGTGCCAGCGGCGGACTAGCGGGAGGGGCCCTCTACGAGCAGTACTTC,CASGGLAGGALYEQYF
TRBJ2-1,TRBD2,once,TRBV7-8,TGTGCCAGCAGCTTAGGAGCGGGAGTCAACAATGAGCAGTTCTTC,CASSLGAGVNNEQFF
TRBJ2-7,-,few,TRBV7-2,TGTGCCAGCAGTATACGAAGCGGAGACTACGAGCAGTACTTC,CASSIRSGDYEQYF
TRBJ2-6,-,-,TRBV5-4,TGTGCCAGCAGCCCGGTCCGGGTCTCTGGGGCCAACGTCCTGACTTTC,CASSPVRVSGANVLTF
TRBJ1-1,-,-,TRBV9,TGTGCCAGCAGCGTAGAACAAAGGGGAACTGAAGCTTTCTTT,CASSVEQRGTEAFF
TRBJ2-3,-,once,TRBV6-4,TGTGCCAGCAGTGATAGCAGTGGTGGCACAGATACGCAGTATTTT,CASSDSSGGTDTQYF
TRBJ2-7,TRBD2,few,TRBV30,TGTGCCTTGGGACTAGCGGGAGGTAGGGACGAGCAGTACTTC,CALGLAGGRDEQYF
TRBJ2-5,TRBD2,few,TRBV30,TGTGCCTGGATGGGACGCCTTCTAGCGGGAGGAAAGACCCAGTACTTC,CAWMGRLLAGGKTQYF
TRBJ2-1,TRBD2,-,TRBV28,TGTGCCAGCAGTAATGGACTAGAGGTTGAGCAGTTCTTC,CASSNGLEVEQFF
TRBJ2-3,-,-,TRBV7-2,TGTGCCAGCAGCCCTAATGCCCTCGGCACAGATACGCAGTATTTT,CASSPNALGTDTQYF
TRBJ2-3,-,once,TRBV20-1,TGCAGTGCAATTCCTACTAGTGCGCAGTATTTT,CSAIPTSAQYF
TRBJ2-3,TRBD1,-,TRBV5-6,TGTGCCAGCAGCTTGGAGGGGACAGACATTAGCACAGATACGCAGTATTTT,CASSLEGTDISTDTQYF
TRBJ2-4,TRBD2,-,TRBV2,TGTGCCAGCAGTGATACTAGCGAGGGCATTCAGTACTTC,CASSDTSEGIQYF
TRBJ2-1,TRBD2,-,TRBV6-2/TRBV6-3,TGTGCCAGCAGCCAACTTCCGGGACTAGCGGGCTCCTACAATGAGCAGTTCTTC,CASSQLPGLAGSYNEQFF
TRBJ2-7,TRBD2,-,TRBV4-3,TGCGCCAGCAGCCAAGCTGTTGGTGGACTAGCCTACGAGCAGTACTTC,CASSQAVGGLAYEQYF
TRBJ1-1,-,-,TRBV27,TGTGCCAGCAGTTTATCCCGTAACACTGAAGCTTTCTTT,CASSLSRNTEAFF
TRBJ2-7,TRBD2,-,TRBV7-9,TGTGCCAGCAGCTTAGTAGTCGGGACTAGCGGTGAGCAGTACTTC,CASSLVVGTSGEQYF
TRBJ1-2,-,-,TRBV5-1,TGCGCCAGCCGCTCCCCAGGCGATTACTATGGCTACACCTTC,CASRSPGDYYGYTF